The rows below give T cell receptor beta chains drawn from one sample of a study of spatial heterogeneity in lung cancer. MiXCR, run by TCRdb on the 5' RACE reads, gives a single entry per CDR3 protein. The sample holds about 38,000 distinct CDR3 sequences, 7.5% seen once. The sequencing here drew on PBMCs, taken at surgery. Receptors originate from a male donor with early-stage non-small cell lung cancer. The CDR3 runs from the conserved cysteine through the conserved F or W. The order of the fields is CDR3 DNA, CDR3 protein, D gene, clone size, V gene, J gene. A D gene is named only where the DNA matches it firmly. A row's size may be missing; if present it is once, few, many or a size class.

CDR3 DNA: TGCAGTGCTAGAAACGGAAACTCTGGAAACACCATATATTTT; CDR3 protein: CSARNGNSGNTIYF; D gene: NA; clone size: many; V gene: TRBV20-1; J gene: TRBJ1-3
CDR3 DNA: TGCAGCGTTGATGAGGGCCTAGGGACAGATTCCTACAATGAGCAGTTCTTC; CDR3 protein: CSVDEGLGTDSYNEQFF; D gene: TRBD1; clone size: many; V gene: TRBV29-1; J gene: TRBJ2-1
CDR3 DNA: TGTGCCAGCAGCCAAGCTAATAACCCCGGGGAGCTGTTTTTT; CDR3 protein: CASSQANNPGELFF; D gene: NA; clone size: many; V gene: TRBV4-2; J gene: TRBJ2-2
CDR3 DNA: TGTGCCAGCAGTTACTCGGACTACCTGAACACCGGGGAGCTGTTTTTT; CDR3 protein: CASSYSDYLNTGELFF; D gene: NA; clone size: many; V gene: TRBV6-2/TRBV6-3; J gene: TRBJ2-2
CDR3 DNA: TGTGCCAGCAGTTTTCTCTCGGGCAGGCAGAACACCGGGGAGCTGTTTTTT; CDR3 protein: CASSFLSGRQNTGELFF; D gene: NA; clone size: NA; V gene: TRBV27; J gene: TRBJ2-2
CDR3 DNA: TGTGCCAGCAGTTTGTCCGGGAACTATAATTCACCCCTCCACTTT; CDR3 protein: CASSLSGNYNSPLHF; D gene: NA; clone size: few; V gene: TRBV6-5; J gene: TRBJ1-6
CDR3 DNA: TGTGCCAGCAGCCTCGAGCAATATGGCTACACCTTC; CDR3 protein: CASSLEQYGYTF; D gene: NA; clone size: many; V gene: TRBV7-2; J gene: TRBJ1-2
CDR3 DNA: TGCAGCGTTTACGGACAGGAGGACTATGGCTACACCTTC; CDR3 protein: CSVYGQEDYGYTF; D gene: TRBD1; clone size: NA; V gene: TRBV29-1; J gene: TRBJ1-2
CDR3 DNA: TGTGCCAGCAGTTTAGGATACAGGGGCGGTGGCTACACCTTC; CDR3 protein: CASSLGYRGGGYTF; D gene: TRBD1; clone size: many; V gene: TRBV27; J gene: TRBJ1-2
CDR3 DNA: TGTGCCAGCAGCTGGGTGGTCAGCGGGAGCTTGTACAATGAGCAGTTCTTC; CDR3 protein: CASSWVVSGSLYNEQFF; D gene: TRBD2; clone size: NA; V gene: TRBV7-2; J gene: TRBJ2-1
CDR3 DNA: TGTGCCAGCAGCTTACGGAGCAGCGGGGGGCTTGACAATGAGCAGTTCTTC; CDR3 protein: CASSLRSSGGLDNEQFF; D gene: TRBD2; clone size: NA; V gene: TRBV11-3; J gene: TRBJ2-1
CDR3 DNA: TGTGCCAGCAGCTTAGGGACCACGAGCACAGATACGCAGTATTTT; CDR3 protein: CASSLGTTSTDTQYF; D gene: NA; clone size: many; V gene: TRBV7-3; J gene: TRBJ2-3
CDR3 DNA: TGTGCCAGCAGCCCACCCCTTTGGGCCTTACGGGCGGACACCTACAATGAGCAGTTCTTC; CDR3 protein: CASSPPLWALRADTYNEQFF; D gene: NA; clone size: NA; V gene: TRBV6-5; J gene: TRBJ2-1
CDR3 DNA: TGTGCCAGCAGTTTGGGCGGGAGCACAGATACGCAGTATTTT; CDR3 protein: CASSLGGSTDTQYF; D gene: NA; clone size: many; V gene: TRBV12-3/TRBV12-4; J gene: TRBJ2-3
CDR3 DNA: TGTGCCAGCAGCTTAGCCCAGACCCACTATGGCTACACCTTC; CDR3 protein: CASSLAQTHYGYTF; D gene: NA; clone size: NA; V gene: TRBV7-9; J gene: TRBJ1-2
CDR3 DNA: TGTGCCAGCAGCTTAGCCCAAGGGTTCCAAGAGACCCAGTACTTC; CDR3 protein: CASSLAQGFQETQYF; D gene: NA; clone size: many; V gene: TRBV7-8; J gene: TRBJ2-5
CDR3 DNA: TGTGCCACCAGTGATTGGGGACTAGCGGGGGGGAGAGATACGCAGTATTTT; CDR3 protein: CATSDWGLAGGRDTQYF; D gene: TRBD2; clone size: NA; V gene: TRBV24-1; J gene: TRBJ2-3
CDR3 DNA: TGTGCCAGCAGGGGGGCCCCAGGCAGGTACACAGATACGCAGTATTTT; CDR3 protein: CASRGAPGRYTDTQYF; D gene: NA; clone size: NA; V gene: TRBV27; J gene: TRBJ2-3
CDR3 DNA: TGCGCCAGCAGCCCCCTTACAGAGAACACTGAAGCTTTCTTT; CDR3 protein: CASSPLTENTEAFF; D gene: NA; clone size: many; V gene: TRBV5-1; J gene: TRBJ1-1
CDR3 DNA: TGTGCCAGCAGTTCCCGTCTCGGACTAGCGGGTGGGGATGAGCAGTTCTTC; CDR3 protein: CASSSRLGLAGGDEQFF; D gene: TRBD2; clone size: many; V gene: TRBV6-6; J gene: TRBJ2-1
CDR3 DNA: TGTGCCAGCAGCTTATTTATCGGCACGAACACTGAAGCTTTCTTT; CDR3 protein: CASSLFIGTNTEAFF; D gene: NA; clone size: NA; V gene: TRBV7-9; J gene: TRBJ1-1
CDR3 DNA: TGTGCCAGCAGCCGTAGACAGGGGCCGAACACTGAAGCTTTCTTT; CDR3 protein: CASSRRQGPNTEAFF; D gene: TRBD1; clone size: many; V gene: TRBV12-3/TRBV12-4; J gene: TRBJ1-1
CDR3 DNA: TGCGCCAGCAGCTCCGTAGGGCCGGCGAACACTGAAGCTTTCTTT; CDR3 protein: CASSSVGPANTEAFF; D gene: NA; clone size: many; V gene: TRBV4-1; J gene: TRBJ1-1
CDR3 DNA: TGTGCCAGCAGCCCTACAACTAGCAATCAGCCCCAGCATTTT; CDR3 protein: CASSPTTSNQPQHF; D gene: NA; clone size: many; V gene: TRBV12-3/TRBV12-4; J gene: TRBJ1-5
CDR3 DNA: TGTGCCAGCAGTTACTCAGGGGCGCTGGGGACAGATACGCAGTATTTT; CDR3 protein: CASSYSGALGTDTQYF; D gene: NA; clone size: NA; V gene: TRBV6-5; J gene: TRBJ2-3
CDR3 DNA: TGTGCCAGCAGTTACTCCGGGGGAAACACTGAAGCTTTCTTT; CDR3 protein: CASSYSGGNTEAFF; D gene: NA; clone size: few; V gene: TRBV6-2/TRBV6-3; J gene: TRBJ1-1
CDR3 DNA: TGTGCCAGCAGTTTAGTCCTCTTGGCGGGGGGGCCCCATGAGCAGTTCTTC; CDR3 protein: CASSLVLLAGGPHEQFF; D gene: TRBD2; clone size: many; V gene: TRBV12-3/TRBV12-4; J gene: TRBJ2-1
CDR3 DNA: TGTGCCACCTCGGACAGGACCAACACCGGGGAGCTGTTTTTT; CDR3 protein: CATSDRTNTGELFF; D gene: TRBD1; clone size: many; V gene: TRBV10-3; J gene: TRBJ2-2
CDR3 DNA: TGTGCCAGCAGTTACTCCAGGACCTTTGGTTCACCCCTCCACTTT; CDR3 protein: CASSYSRTFGSPLHF; D gene: NA; clone size: few; V gene: TRBV6-5; J gene: TRBJ1-6
CDR3 DNA: TGTGCCAGCAGCCCTACCCTTGGGACAGGGGGCGGAGAGAATGAGCAGTTCTTC; CDR3 protein: CASSPTLGTGGGENEQFF; D gene: TRBD1; clone size: many; V gene: TRBV16; J gene: TRBJ2-1
CDR3 DNA: TGTGCCAGCAGCCTCTTGGGGACTAGCGGGAGGGCCGCAGACAATGAGCAGTTCTTC; CDR3 protein: CASSLLGTSGRAADNEQFF; D gene: TRBD2; clone size: many; V gene: TRBV7-9; J gene: TRBJ2-1
CDR3 DNA: TGTGCCAGCAGGCCGAAGGAGACAGGGACGAACTATGGCTACACCTTC; CDR3 protein: CASRPKETGTNYGYTF; D gene: TRBD1; clone size: many; V gene: TRBV11-1; J gene: TRBJ1-2
CDR3 DNA: TGTGCCAGCAGTTACTGGGCGAGCTCCTACAATGAGCAGTTCTTC; CDR3 protein: CASSYWASSYNEQFF; D gene: NA; clone size: many; V gene: TRBV6-5; J gene: TRBJ2-1